Shown below are 32 T cell receptor beta chains from a single sample sequenced in a study of blood T cell repertoires in COVID-19. Generated by immunoSEQ multiplex PCR, the TCRdb table keeps only in-frame clones and is missing some. The data show under 400,000 clones, with about 90% seen just once and just over 1% held by the top ten. The sample taken for sequencing was PBMCs or T cells enriched from blood (not recorded which). Receptors were obtained from a woman under 40 who had been exposed to COVID-19.

This rearrangement joins TRBV5-1 to TRBJ2-3; 7 bases agree with TRBD2. Germline-derived CDR1 and CDR2 are SGHRS and YFSETQ. Trimming took 1 base from V and 6 from J; bases not matched to a gene: 8. This CDR3 comprises 15 residues. CDR3 loop: CASSLMRPSGDTQYF. The CDR3, as DNA: TGCGCCAGCAGCTTGATGAGGCCTAGCGGCGATACGCAGTATTTT.

As DNA, the CDR3 is TGTGCCAGCAGTCAACAGGGCCAGGATACGCAGTATTTT. This gives the protein CASSQQGQDTQYF. The chain joins TRBV2 to TRBJ2-3; TRBD1 might be the D (6 bases). This CDR3 region has 13 residues. V dropped 5 bases and J dropped 6 bases, with 12 bases sitting between them. CDR1 and CDR2 from the germline V gene are SNHLY and FYNNEI.

This clone was recorded once. The V gene is TRBV2, the J gene TRBJ2-5; TRBD2 matches at 14 bases. CDR3 length: 16 residues. The germline CDR1 and CDR2 sequences are SNHLY and FYNNEI. J lost 5 bases, V lost 11 bases, and 13 bases had no gene match. DNA for the CDR3: TGTGCCGGCTGGGCGGGACTAGCGGGAGTATGGGAGACCCAGTACTTC. Protein product: CAGWAGLAGVWETQYF.

The rearrangement uses TRBV28 and TRBJ1-2; tentatively, D is TRBD1 (5 bases). This CDR3 comprises 15 residues. V lost 2 bases and J lost 7, with 17 bases in between. Germline CDR1 reads MDHEN; CDR2 reads SYDVKM. The CDR3 DNA is TGTGCCAGCAGTTTAGTGGGGCCGCGGACCAGTGGCTACACCTTC. It is translated as CASSLVGPRTSGYTF.

The gene calls are TRBV18 and TRBJ2-1; D is perhaps TRBD1 (6 bases). Germline V CDR1 and CDR2: KGHSH, LQKENI. There are 15 residues in the CDR3. Trimming cost V 4 bases and J 8 bases, with 18 bases left between them. CDR3 sequence: CASSLLTGPRDEQFF. CDR3 coding DNA: TGTGCCAGCTCACTGTTGACAGGACCCCGGGATGAGCAGTTCTTC.

This clone showed up just once. The DNA of the CDR3 is TGTGCCAGCAGGGAAACGGGCACCGGGGAGCTGTTTTTT. It yields the protein CASRETGTGELFF. The chain is built from TRBV14 and TRBJ2-2; D not certain. The CDR3 is made up of 13 amino acids. Germline-derived CDR1 and CDR2 are SGHDN and FVKESK. V lost 6 bases and J 4 bases, leaving 9 bases between the germline ends.

The chain has TRBV18 and TRBJ2-6, with D possibly matching TRBD1 (6 bases). CDR1 and CDR2 (germline): KGHSH, LQKENI. Trimming shortened V by 3 bases and J by 0 bases, and 15 bases separated the two germline ends. The CDR3 is made up of 18 amino acids. The DNA of the CDR3 is TGTGCCAGCTCACCGGACAGTCTTATTGTCTCTGGGGCCAACGTCCTGACTTTC. The encoded protein is CASSPDSLIVSGANVLTF.

The chain carries TRBV7-3 and TRBJ2-3; 16 bases line up with TRBD2. The CDR3 is 16 amino acids. Trimming at V came to 5 bases and at J to 4 bases, leaving 3 bases not matched to a gene. The germline V gene encodes CDR1 SGHTA and CDR2 FQGTGA. CDR3 in amino acids: CASSPGLAGGSDTQYF. Written as DNA, the CDR3 is TGTGCCAGCAGCCCGGGACTAGCGGGAGGGTCAGATACGCAGTATTTT.

The chain employs TRBV27 and TRBJ2-1; a possible D gene is TRBD1 (6 bases). Germline V gene lookup returns CDR1 MNHEY and CDR2 SMNVEV (reference sequence). This CDR3 comprises 14 residues. The ends were cut back, 6 bases at V and 4 bases at J, with 13 bases in the middle. CDR3 loop: CASRSQGIYNEQFF. CDR3 DNA: TGTGCCAGCAGATCGCAGGGGATATACAATGAGCAGTTCTTC.

This sequence joins TRBV27 and TRBJ2-2; TRBD1 matches 10 bases. Germline V CDR1 and CDR2: MNHEY, SMNVEV (reference sequence). The CDR3 runs 18 residues. J gave up 0 bases and V 3 bases, and 7 bases lay outside the gene matches. The CDR3 coding sequence is TGTGCCAGCAGTTTCGCCGGGACAGGGGTTGCGAACACCGGGGAGCTGTTTTTT. Amino acid sequence: CASSFAGTGVANTGELFF.

The genes are TRBV6-5 and TRBJ1-1; D not resolved. Germline V gene lookup returns CDR1 MNHEY and CDR2 SVGAGI. V was trimmed by 2 bases and J by 2 bases, leaving 15 bases between them. The length of the CDR3 is 16 residues. As DNA, the CDR3 is TGTGCCAGCAGTTACCTTGCCTTCACAGAAAACACTGAAGCTTTCTTT. Its translation: CASSYLAFTENTEAFF.

This chain uses TRBV3-1 (or the pseudogene TRBV3-2) with TRBJ1-1; TRBD1 matches 9 bases. Per the germline V gene, CDR1 is LGHDT and CDR2 is YNNKEL (reference sequence). This CDR3 is 13 amino acids long. Trimming at V came to 10 bases and at J to 10 bases, leaving 13 bases not matched to a gene. The CDR3 coding sequence is TGTGCCACCTATAGCTCCGGGACAGGGTTAGCTTTCTTT. Protein: CATYSSGTGLAFF.

The chain recombines TRBV30 with TRBJ2-5; no clear D gene. The CDR3 sequence is 13 residues long. V was pared by 4 bases and J by 7 bases, with 16 bases between. The germline V gene encodes CDR1 GTSNPN and CDR2 SVGIG (reference sequence). The CDR3 sequence: CAWTLTLTGTQYF. For the CDR3, the DNA is TGTGCCTGGACACTTACCCTAACCGGGACCCAGTACTTC.

This chain uses TRBV19 with TRBJ2-1, with 7 bases fitting TRBD2. The CDR3 loop spans 16 amino acids. The V and J ends lost 5 bases and 4 bases, in that order; junction bases with no gene match: 11. Germline V gene data show CDR1 as LNHDA and CDR2 as SQIVND (reference sequence). CDR3 amino acids: CASSHIPRGGYNEQFF. CDR3 nucleotide sequence: TGTGCCAGTAGTCATATCCCTCGCGGGGGATACAATGAGCAGTTCTTC.

The J gene is TRBJ2-1, the V gene TRBV11-1; 7 nucleotides align to TRBD2. The V segment lost 8 bases and the J segment 2 bases; nucleotides outside the gene matches: 3. CDR1 is SGHAT and CDR2 is FQDESV in the germline V gene (reference sequence). This CDR3 contains 13 residues. CDR3 bases: TGTGCCAGCGGGAGGGAAGCCTACAATGAGCAGTTCTTC. This encodes CASGREAYNEQFF.

The chain uses TRBV28 and TRBJ1-6; 9 bases match TRBD1. Per germline, CDR1 MDHEN and CDR2 SYDVKM. The CDR3 sequence is 18 residues long. The V gene end was trimmed by 4 bases and the J gene end by 5 bases; junction bases not matched to a gene: 12. This chain's CDR3 is CASSSDRGIEGNNSPLHF. The DNA of the CDR3 is TGTGCCAGCAGTTCCGACAGGGGGATTGAGGGGAATAATTCACCCCTCCACTTT.

The chain combines TRBV10-3 with TRBJ1-1; TRBD1 aligns across 7 bases. The length of the CDR3 is 14 residues. CDR1 is ENHRY and CDR2 is SYGVKD in the germline V gene. V dropped 7 bases and J dropped 0; count of bases not matched to a gene: 5. For the CDR3, the DNA is TGTGCCATCAACGGGACAGTCATGAACACTGAAGCTTTCTTT. Encoded protein: CAINGTVMNTEAFF.

The J gene is TRBJ1-1, the V gene TRBV5-1, with TRBD1 matching 9 bases. In germline, CDR1 is SGHRS, CDR2 YFSETQ. J lost 1 base, V lost 1 base, and 2 bases had no gene match. The CDR3 covers 15 residues. This CDR3 is CASSLLGQGNTEAFF. CDR3 nucleotide sequence: TGCGCCAGCAGCTTGCTGGGACAGGGGAACACTGAAGCTTTCTTT.

The rearrangement uses TRBV3-1 (or the pseudogene TRBV3-2) and TRBJ1-2; 9 bases map to TRBD1. This CDR3 region has 16 residues. In germline, CDR1 is LGHDT, CDR2 YNNKEL (reference sequence). Trimming at V came to 1 base and at J to 7 bases, leaving 10 bases not matched to a gene. CDR3 in DNA: TGTGCCAGCAGCCAAGCGGGACAGGGAATCGTCTCTGGCTACACCTTC. Amino acids: CASSQAGQGIVSGYTF.

V usage is TRBV27 and J usage is TRBJ1-5; D gene uncertain. The CDR3 has 17 residues. Between the trimmed V and J ends, which lost 2 bases and 0 bases, there was a span of 14 bases. CDR1 is MNHEY, CDR2 SMNVEV, per germline (reference sequence). This CDR3 reads CASSLKPPTVSNQPQHF. The CDR3 DNA is TGTGCCAGCAGTTTAAAACCCCCCACGGTTAGCAATCAGCCCCAGCATTTT.

This clone was seen only once. The CDR3 sequence: CASSLAQGARYNQPQHF. CDR3 in DNA: TGTGCCAGCAGTTTGGCCCAAGGGGCGCGGTATAATCAGCCCCAGCATTTT. V gene TRBV28 combines with J gene TRBJ1-5, with TRBD1 as a possible D gene (5 bases). The germline V and J ends were trimmed by 3 bases and 4 bases, with 19 bases remaining between them. Looked up from germline, CDR1 is MDHEN and CDR2 is SYDVKM. This CDR3 region has 17 residues.

The chain employs TRBV27 and TRBJ2-3; 13 bases match TRBD2. Germline V CDR1 and CDR2: MNHEY, SMNVEV (reference sequence). The CDR3 runs 16 residues. Losses at the gene ends were 1 base for V and 6 bases for J; bases not matched to a gene: 4. The CDR3 region is CASSLYGLAGVDTQYF. DNA of the CDR3: TGTGCCAGCAGTTTATACGGACTAGCGGGAGTGGATACGCAGTATTTT.

DNA for the CDR3: TGTGCCAGCAGCCCTAAATTAGCGGGAGGGCCCCACAATGAGCAGTTCTTC. It encodes CASSPKLAGGPHNEQFF. The chain uses TRBV14 and TRBJ2-1; 11 nucleotides match TRBD2. This CDR3 region has 17 residues. Germline CDR1 is SGHDN and CDR2 is FVKESK. V gave up 4 bases and J gave up 5 bases; unmatched junction bases: 10.

Here the CDR3 DNA reads TGTGCCAGCAGCTTTGGGACGGGAGTTCGGGGCTACACCTTC. Its protein is CASSFGTGVRGYTF. The genes are TRBV11-3 and TRBJ1-2; D perhaps matches TRBD1 (5 bases). Germline-derived CDR1 and CDR2 are SGHNT and YENEEA. The CDR3 is made up of 14 amino acids. Trimming left V 3 bases short and J 8 bases short, with 16 bases between.

J is TRBJ2-6 and V is TRBV27; TRBD1 agrees at 8 bases. V trimming: 5 bases; J trimming: 4 bases; junction bases outside the gene matches: 4. CDR1 is MNHEY and CDR2 is SMNVEV in the germline V gene (reference sequence). The CDR3 runs 15 residues. In nucleotides, the CDR3 is TGTGCCAGCAGTGCCGACAGGGGAGGGGCCAACGTCCTGACTTTC. It codes for CASSADRGGANVLTF. The complete variable domain, with remaining parts taken from reference TRBV27 and TRBJ2-6, reads EAQVTQNPRYLITVTGKKLTVTCSQNMNHEYMSWYRQDPGLGLRQIYYSMNVEVTDKGDVPEGYKVSRKEKRNFPLILESPSPNQTSLYFCASSADRGGANVLTFGAGSRLTVL.

The chain is built from TRBV19 and TRBJ2-5; perhaps TRBD1 as D (5 bases). Germline assignment: CDR1 LNHDA and CDR2 SQIVND (reference sequence). This CDR3 has 14 residues. Trimming removed 6 bases at V and 1 base at J, with 12 bases between. CDR3 DNA sequence: TGTGCCAGTAGGGACATCCAATTCCAAGAGACCCAGTACTTC. Its translation is CASRDIQFQETQYF. Full variable domain (missing parts from reference TRBV19 and TRBJ2-5): DGGITQSPKYLFRKEGQNVTLSCEQNLNHDAMYWYRQDPGQGLRLIYYSQIVNDFQKGDIAEGYSVSREKKESFPLTVTSAQKNPTAFYLCASRDIQFQETQYFGPGTRLLVL.

This chain uses TRBV29-1 with TRBJ2-1; TRBD2 matches 7 bases. Germline V gene sequence: CDR1 SQVTM, CDR2 ANQGSEA. J lost 4 bases, V lost 8 bases, and 5 bases had no gene match. The CDR3 is 12 amino acids. CDR3 protein: CSLAANYNEQFF. In DNA form, the CDR3 reads TGCAGCCTAGCGGCCAATTACAATGAGCAGTTCTTC.

This chain joins TRBV2 and TRBJ1-4; a possible D gene is TRBD1 (5 bases). Trimming removed 4 bases at V and 10 bases at J, with 13 bases between. Germline CDR1 SNHLY, CDR2 FYNNEI. This CDR3 comprises 13 residues. CDR3 sequence reads: CASSVGDGGKLFF. DNA of the CDR3: TGTGCCAGCAGTGTGGGGGACGGGGGAAAACTGTTTTTT.

This clone was picked up one time. V gene TRBV3-1 (or the pseudogene TRBV3-2) combines with J gene TRBJ2-3; 9 bases map to TRBD2. Trimming at V came to 0 bases and at J to 5 bases, leaving 15 bases not matched to a gene. CDR3 size: 19 residues. CDR1 is LGHDT and CDR2 is YNNKEL in the germline V gene (reference sequence). CDR3 region: CASSQDRGRLAGHGDTQYF. As DNA, the CDR3 is TGTGCCAGCAGCCAAGATAGGGGGCGGCTAGCGGGACACGGAGATACGCAGTATTTT.

The CDR3 protein is CASTQSGTGGGPYEQYF. The CDR3 region has the DNA TGTGCCAGCACCCAGTCCGGGACAGGGGGCGGACCCTACGAGCAGTACTTC. The gene calls are TRBV28 and TRBJ2-7; 12 bases align to TRBD1. The CDR3 has 17 residues. J lost 2 bases, V lost 7 bases, and 12 bases had no gene match. The germline V gene encodes CDR1 MDHEN and CDR2 SYDVKM.

The rearrangement joins TRBV7-9 to TRBJ1-6, with D perhaps matching TRBD1 (5 bases). V lost 5 bases to trimming and J lost 7 bases, with 21 bases between them. This CDR3 contains 17 residues. Looked up from germline, CDR1 is SEHNR and CDR2 is FQNEAQ (reference sequence). CDR3 sequence: CASSPGGDSSGNSPLHF. The CDR3 DNA reads TGTGCCAGCAGCCCTGGGGGGGATTCAAGTGGAAATTCACCCCTCCACTTT.

V gene TRBV5-6 combines with J gene TRBJ2-1, with 9 bases that match TRBD2. The junction had 11 bases not matched to a gene; V was cut back by 3 bases and J by 4 bases. The CDR3 has 17 amino acids. Germline V lookup: CDR1 SGHDT, CDR2 YYEEEE. CDR3 nucleotide sequence: TGTGCCAGCAGCTCGAAAATAGCGGGAGTATCGTACAATGAGCAGTTCTTC. Its protein product is CASSSKIAGVSYNEQFF.